Given below is one T cell receptor (beta chain) in context. This clone was counted a single time. Its antigen is unknown. No per-base quality is available; no much larger clone lies one base away. The library was made by the immunoSEQ multiplex PCR assay. TCRdb took over this immuneACCESS table, retaining in-frame rearrangements with V and J assigned. Such tables are incomplete; in checked studies, under half of the missing clones stem from an unresolved V gene, and the remainder is unexplained. For this sample the table gives tens of thousands of clones, of which 80% to 95% were detected only once. The ten largest clones capture 0.5% of the sample. The sample is drawn from a study of T cell changes during pregnancy in multiple sclerosis (dated by TCRdb to between 2017 and 2020). Background on the whole study: In women with multiple sclerosis, the researchers looked at how the T cell repertoire shifted as pregnancy progressed.

From V the trimming removes 4 bases and from J it removes 8 bases, while the gene matches leave 10 bases of the junction unaccounted for. From its cysteine to its phenylalanine, the CDR3 spans 16 amino acids. The DNA shown is the 48-base CDR3, in frame from base 1. Looking up the germline V gene yields CDR1 MNHEY and CDR2 SVGAGI. Sequenced here: CD4+ T cells from peripheral blood mononuclear cells, sampled in the third trimester of pregnancy. The origin of this receptor is a female donor with multiple sclerosis, enrolled in a pregnancy study. The chain links TRBV6-5 with TRBJ1-4; 10 bases in the junction line up with TRBD1. The CDR3 sequence is CASSSRDRGGREKLFF. DNA sequence: TGTGCCAGCAGTTCCCGGGACAGGGGTGGTCGGGAAAAACTGTTTTTT.